This T cell receptor beta chain was sequenced during a study of beta chain features in type 1 diabetes. Whole-study context: All of the samples together had around 110,000,000 sorted cells examined. Study-wide results and caveats: In all four CD4+ subsets, TCRB CDR3 length was significantly, moderately reduced in type 1 diabetes.

Trimming stripped 7 bases from V and 8 bases from J, with 15 bases between. Germline V CDR1 and CDR2: MDHEN, SYDVKM. This CDR3 has 13 amino acids. Expressed TCRB transcripts were sequenced, since all the RNA that had been isolated was reverse transcribed. Data came from immunoSEQ multiplex PCR; TCRdb stores just in-frame clones and leaves some out. The sample lists over 600,000 clones; 12% were seen once. This clone was seen a handful of times. Its antigen is currently unknown. The source is a young man with type 1 diabetes. The sequencing sample was made of naive CD4+ T cells from blood. This chain connects TRBV28 to TRBJ1-5, with unresolved D. CDR3 sequence: CASNPLGLKPQHF. The DNA for the CDR3 is TGTGCCAGCAACCCCTTGGGTCTGAAGCCCCAGCATTTT.